Below are 13 T cell receptor beta chains sequenced from a single sample in a study of T-cell reconstitution after alpha-beta-depleted transplantation in children. Library preparation (for TCRbeta) was performed with unique molecular identifiers. TCRdb processed the PCR reads anew with MiXCR; each CDR3 protein has one entry. This repertoire shows around 500,000 distinct CDR3 sequences, roughly an eighth found once; its top ten account for about 5%. The sample was PBMCs from the stem cell graft donor, taken from the stem cell graft. These receptors all stem from a human donor who donated a stem cell graft to a child with combined immunodeficiency.

The gene calls are TRBV15 and TRBJ2-3; 8 bases fit TRBD2. Losses at the gene ends were 2 bases for V and 3 bases for J; bases not matched to a gene: 7. The CDR3 extends over 16 amino acids. Per germline, CDR1 LNHNV and CDR2 YYDKDF (reference sequence). In DNA, the CDR3 is TGTGCCACCAGCAGACGGGGGGGCCAAGGGACAGATACGCAGTATTTT. Translation: CATSRRGGQGTDTQYF.

This clonotype was observed a few times. The chain links TRBV6-5 to TRBJ2-1; 7 bases are shared with TRBD1. With V trimmed by 2 bases and J by 0 bases, 1 base remained unmatched. Germline values: CDR1 MNHEY, CDR2 SVGAGI. This CDR3 spans 15 amino acids. Written as DNA, the CDR3 is TGTGCCAGCAGTTACGAGGGGGCCTCCTACAATGAGCAGTTCTTC. Protein: CASSYEGASYNEQFF.

The chain uses TRBV29-1 and TRBJ2-1, with TRBD2 matching over 12 bases. The length of the CDR3 is 12 residues. Germline loops: CDR1 SQVTM, CDR2 ANQGSEA. With 6 bases clipped from V and 9 bases from J, the junction kept 3 bases outside the gene matches. The CDR3 DNA reads TGCAGCGTCGGACTAGCGGGAATTGAGCAGTTCTTC. Translation gives CSVGLAGIEQFF.

This chain joins TRBV25-1 and TRBJ1-3; D is undetermined. Germline V gene sequence: CDR1 MGHDK, CDR2 SYGVNS. The CDR3 length is 14 residues. V lost 4 bases, J lost 3 bases, and 10 bases lay in between. CDR3 in DNA: TGTGCCAGCAGTGGGAACATCTATGGAAACACCATATATTTT. This translates into CASSGNIYGNTIYF.

Many counts were recorded for this clonotype. The chain employs TRBV6-5 and TRBJ2-1; D tentatively reads TRBD1 or TRBD2 (6 bases each). V was cut by 0 bases and J by 6 bases, with 12 bases left in between. The CDR3 contains 15 residues. Germline lookup yields CDR1 MNHEY and CDR2 SVGAGI. The CDR3 sequence is CASSYSGGRGNEQFF. The CDR3 bases are TGTGCCAGCAGTTACTCAGGGGGGAGAGGCAATGAGCAGTTCTTC.

This clonotype was recorded many times. This sequence joins TRBV24-1 and TRBJ2-1; 9 bases map to TRBD2. The CDR3 is made up of 17 amino acids. Germline V CDR1 and CDR2: KGHDR, SFDVKD. V shed 0 bases and J 0 bases; nucleotides not matched to a gene: 2. The CDR3 region has the DNA TGTGCCACCAGTGATTTGCGTAGCGGGAGCTCCTACAATGAGCAGTTCTTC. Encoded protein: CATSDLRSGSSYNEQFF.

This clonotype has a count of ten or more. V is TRBV5-4 and J is TRBJ2-1, with a tentative D call TRBD2 (6 bases). V lost 4 bases to trimming and J lost 5 bases, with 10 bases between them. CDR3 size: 13 residues. The V gene's germline CDR1 is SGHNT and CDR2 YYREEE (reference sequence). Written as DNA, the CDR3 is TGTGCCAGCAGCCGGGGGATAAACAATGAGCAGTTCTTC. Protein: CASSRGINNEQFF.

The genes are TRBV5-6 and TRBJ2-1; maybe TRBD2 (7 bases). CDR1 is SGHDT, CDR2 YYEEEE, per germline. V lost 2 bases and J 7 bases, leaving 19 bases between the germline ends. The CDR3 covers 16 residues. CDR3 nucleotides: TGTGCCAGCAGCTTATATAGGGGGGGGGGCGGAAATGAGCAGTTCTTC. Translating it yields CASSLYRGGGGNEQFF.

The chain links TRBV18 to TRBJ2-2; the match to TRBD1 covers 8 bases. CDR1 and CDR2 from the germline V gene are KGHSH and LQKENI. V dropped 3 bases and J dropped 4; count of bases not matched to a gene: 7. The CDR3 runs to 16 residues. The CDR3 reads CASSPRTGSSTGELFF. CDR3 DNA: TGTGCCAGCTCACCTCGGACAGGGTCGAGCACCGGGGAGCTGTTTTTT.

This clonotype was found many times. The chain carries TRBV29-1 and TRBJ2-3; TRBD2 aligns across 9 bases. This CDR3 is 14 amino acids long. J gave up 4 bases and V 6 bases, and 8 bases lay outside the gene matches. The V gene's germline CDR1 is SQVTM and CDR2 ANQGSEA. As DNA, the CDR3 is TGCAGCGTGACCCTAGCGGGGTTCTCAGATACGCAGTATTTT. It is translated as CSVTLAGFSDTQYF.

This clonotype was found many times. CDR3 loop: CASSLGTDYNEQFF. CDR3 DNA: TGTGCCAGCAGTTTAGGAACAGACTACAATGAGCAGTTCTTC. This rearrangement joins TRBV12-3 or TRBV12-4 to TRBJ2-1; D remains ambiguous. Trimming pared 1 base from V and 3 bases from J, leaving 7 bases between. The CDR3 extends over 14 amino acids.

The gene calls are TRBV11-1 and TRBJ2-1, with D perhaps being TRBD1 or TRBD2 (5 bases each). The CDR3 has 16 residues. The germline CDR1 and CDR2 sequences are SGHAT and FQDESV (reference sequence). Trimming removed 5 bases at V and 6 bases at J, with 20 bases between. The CDR3 bases are TGTGCCAGCAGCCCCGGGACCCTTGTTCTCTTCAATGAGCAGTTCTTC. It is translated as CASSPGTLVLFNEQFF.

At least ten counts were recorded for this clonotype. The chain recombines TRBV4-2 with TRBJ1-1; the D is unclear. This CDR3 region has 15 residues. Between the trimmed V and J ends, which lost 1 base and 1 base, there was a span of 10 bases. Germline assignment: CDR1 LGHNA and CDR2 YNFKEQ. In DNA form, the CDR3 reads TGTGCCAGCAGCCAAGTCCAAGACGGGAACACTGAAGCTTTCTTT. Encoded protein: CASSQVQDGNTEAFF.